This T cell receptor (beta chain) is drawn from a study of graft-versus-host responses after intestinal transplantation. The data were produced by immunoSEQ multiplex PCR, yet TCRdb's version contains in-frame clones alone and is incomplete. Here the sample spans 84,000 or so clones, roughly 84% being singletons. As regards this clone: Its antigen is unknown.

The CDR3 contains 14 residues. Germline V gene sequence: CDR1 SGHAT, CDR2 FQNNGV. The V end lost 6 bases, the J end lost 6 bases, and 15 bases lay between the germline ends. This clonotype originated in a human donor who was the organ donor for an intestinal transplant. Sequences were derived from unstimulated CD8+ T cells sorted from spleen or lymph node cells, sampled before transplant. The chain recombines TRBV11-2 with TRBJ2-1, with D hard to call. The CDR3 is CASSNYGTTNEQFF. The DNA of the CDR3 is TGTGCCAGCAGTAATTACGGCACCACCAATGAGCAGTTCTTC.